This TCR beta chain stems from a study of T cell repertoires in aging, cancer and after chemotherapy. Background on the study: Roughly 9.3 million TCR reads made up the full dataset.

The CDR3 spans 16 residues. Trimming took off 3 bases at V and 1 base at J, with 16 bases between the two ends. CDR1 and CDR2 from the germline V gene are DFQATT and SNEGSKA (reference sequence). Multiplex touch-down PCR with TRB-A/B primers amplified rearranged V-D-J TRB sequences. Via MiXCR, TCRdb re-called the multiplex PCR reads, giving one row per CDR3 protein. The profile shows about 2,000 distinct CDR3 sequences, around 30% of them singletons. The template was genomic DNA from peripheral blood, not RNA. What was sequenced was blood. This TCR was recovered from a human donor with a solid tumor. The chain has TRBV20-1 and TRBJ1-5, with D tentatively TRBD1 (5 bases). Here the CDR3 DNA reads TGCAGTGCTAGCCCAATGGGGGGAGCAAGCAATCAGCCCCAGCATTTT. Protein product: CSASPMGGASNQPQHF.